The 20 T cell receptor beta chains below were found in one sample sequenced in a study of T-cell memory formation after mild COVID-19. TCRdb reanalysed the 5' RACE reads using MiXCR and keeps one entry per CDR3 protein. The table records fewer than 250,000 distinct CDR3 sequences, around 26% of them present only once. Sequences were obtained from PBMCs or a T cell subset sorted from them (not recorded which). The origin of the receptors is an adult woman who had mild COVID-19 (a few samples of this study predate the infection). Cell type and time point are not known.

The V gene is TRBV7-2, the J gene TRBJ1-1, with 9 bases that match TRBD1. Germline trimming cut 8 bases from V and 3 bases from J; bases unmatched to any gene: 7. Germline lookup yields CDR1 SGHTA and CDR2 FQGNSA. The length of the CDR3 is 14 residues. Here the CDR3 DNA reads TGTGCCAGCCTACGGACAGGGGAGGACACTGAAGCTTTCTTT. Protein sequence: CASLRTGEDTEAFF.

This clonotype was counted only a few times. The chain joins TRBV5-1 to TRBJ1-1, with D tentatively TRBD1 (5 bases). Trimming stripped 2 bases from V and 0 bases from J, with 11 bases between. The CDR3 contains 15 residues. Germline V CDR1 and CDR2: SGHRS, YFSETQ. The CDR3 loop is CASSFTTAMNTEAFF. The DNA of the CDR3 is TGCGCCAGCAGCTTTACGACAGCCATGAACACTGAAGCTTTCTTT. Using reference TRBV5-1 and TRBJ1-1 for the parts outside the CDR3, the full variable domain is KAGVTQTPRYLIKTRGQQVTLSCSPISGHRSVSWYQQTPGQGLQFLFEYFSETQRNKGNFPGRFSGRQFSNSRSEMNVSTLELGDSALYLCASSFTTAMNTEAFFGQGTRLTVV.

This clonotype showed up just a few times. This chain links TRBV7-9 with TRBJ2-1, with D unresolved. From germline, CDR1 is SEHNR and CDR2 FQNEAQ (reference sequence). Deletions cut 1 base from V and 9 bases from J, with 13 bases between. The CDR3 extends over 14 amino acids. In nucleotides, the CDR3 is TGTGCCAGCAGCTTAGAGTGGCTAGACGTTGAGCAGTTCTTC. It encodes CASSLEWLDVEQFF.

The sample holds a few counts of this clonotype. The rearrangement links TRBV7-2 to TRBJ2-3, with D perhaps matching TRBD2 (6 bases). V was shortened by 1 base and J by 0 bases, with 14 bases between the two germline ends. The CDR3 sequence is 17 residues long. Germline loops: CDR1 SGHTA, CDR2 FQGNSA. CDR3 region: CASSLGPAGTSTDTQYF. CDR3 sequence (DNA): TGTGCCAGCAGCTTAGGTCCGGCCGGGACTAGCACAGATACGCAGTATTTT.

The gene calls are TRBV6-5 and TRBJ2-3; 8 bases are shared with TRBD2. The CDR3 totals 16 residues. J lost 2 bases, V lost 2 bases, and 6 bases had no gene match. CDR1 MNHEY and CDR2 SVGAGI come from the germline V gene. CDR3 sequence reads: CASSYDSGRSTDTQYF. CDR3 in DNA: TGTGCCAGCAGTTACGACAGCGGGAGATCCACAGATACGCAGTATTTT.

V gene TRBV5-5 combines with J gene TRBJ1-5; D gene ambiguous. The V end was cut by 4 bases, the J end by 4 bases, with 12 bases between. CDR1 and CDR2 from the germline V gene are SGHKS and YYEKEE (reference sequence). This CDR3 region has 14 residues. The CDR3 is CASSPGRPNQPQHF. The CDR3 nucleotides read TGTGCCAGCAGCCCCGGACGGCCTAATCAGCCCCAGCATTTT.

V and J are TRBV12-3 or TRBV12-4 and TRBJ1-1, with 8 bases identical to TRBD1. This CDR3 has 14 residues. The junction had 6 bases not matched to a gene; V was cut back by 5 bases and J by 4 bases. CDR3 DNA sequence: TGTGCCAGCAGTGCCAGGACAGGGAGCACTGAAGCTTTCTTT. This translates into CASSARTGSTEAFF.

The CDR3 loop is CSAFSSGANVLTF. For the CDR3, the DNA is TGCAGTGCTTTCAGCTCTGGGGCCAACGTCCTGACTTTC. The chain has TRBV20-1 and TRBJ2-6; D not certain. The CDR3 loop spans 13 amino acids. Per germline, CDR1 DFQATT and CDR2 SNEGSKA (reference sequence). Trimming shortened V by 5 bases and J by 0 bases, and 5 bases separated the two germline ends.

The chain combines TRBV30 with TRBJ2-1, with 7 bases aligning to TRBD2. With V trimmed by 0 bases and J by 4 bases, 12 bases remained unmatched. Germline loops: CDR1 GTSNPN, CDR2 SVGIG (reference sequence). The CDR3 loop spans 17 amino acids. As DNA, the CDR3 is TGTGCCTGGAGTGTAGAGCTAGCGGAACCCCCGTACAATGAGCAGTTCTTC. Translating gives CAWSVELAEPPYNEQFF.

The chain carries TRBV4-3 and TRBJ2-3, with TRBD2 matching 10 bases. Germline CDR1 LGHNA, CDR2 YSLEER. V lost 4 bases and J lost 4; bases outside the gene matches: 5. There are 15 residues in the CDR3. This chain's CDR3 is CASSRSSGRADTQYF. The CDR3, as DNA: TGCGCCAGCAGCCGTTCGAGCGGGAGGGCAGATACGCAGTATTTT.

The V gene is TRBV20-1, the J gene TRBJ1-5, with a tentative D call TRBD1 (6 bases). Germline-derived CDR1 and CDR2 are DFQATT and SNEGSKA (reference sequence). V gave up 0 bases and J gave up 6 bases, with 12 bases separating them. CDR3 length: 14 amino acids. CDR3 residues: CSAREPGASQPQHF. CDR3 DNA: TGCAGTGCTAGAGAACCAGGGGCGAGTCAGCCCCAGCATTTT.

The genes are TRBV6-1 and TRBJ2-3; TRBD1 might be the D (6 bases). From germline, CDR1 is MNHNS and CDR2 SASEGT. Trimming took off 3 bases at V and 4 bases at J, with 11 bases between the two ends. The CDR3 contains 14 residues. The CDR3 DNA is TGTGCCAGCAGTGACAGGGGAGCGGCAGATACGCAGTATTTT. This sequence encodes CASSDRGAADTQYF.

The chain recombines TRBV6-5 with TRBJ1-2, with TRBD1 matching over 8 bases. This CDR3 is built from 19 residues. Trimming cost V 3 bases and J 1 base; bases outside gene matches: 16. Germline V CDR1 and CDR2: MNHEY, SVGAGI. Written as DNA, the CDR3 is TGTGCCAGCAGTTATACCCCCCGGACAGGGTCGCGGCGTAACTATGGCTACACCTTC. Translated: CASSYTPRTGSRRNYGYTF.

The CDR3 sequence: CATSVGTENTEAFF. DNA of the CDR3: TGTGCCACCAGTGTCGGGACAGAGAACACTGAAGCTTTCTTT. The chain uses TRBV24-1 and TRBJ1-1; 7 positions agree with TRBD1. The junction had 3 bases not matched to a gene; V was cut back by 5 bases and J by 1 base. The CDR3 is made up of 14 amino acids. Germline assignment: CDR1 KGHDR and CDR2 SFDVKD.

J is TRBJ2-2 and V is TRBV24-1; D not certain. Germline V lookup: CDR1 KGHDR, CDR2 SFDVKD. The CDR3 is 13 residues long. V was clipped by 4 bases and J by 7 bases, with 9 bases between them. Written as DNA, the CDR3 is TGTGCCACCAGTGAACAGTCCTACGGGGAGCTGTTTTTT. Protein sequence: CATSEQSYGELFF.

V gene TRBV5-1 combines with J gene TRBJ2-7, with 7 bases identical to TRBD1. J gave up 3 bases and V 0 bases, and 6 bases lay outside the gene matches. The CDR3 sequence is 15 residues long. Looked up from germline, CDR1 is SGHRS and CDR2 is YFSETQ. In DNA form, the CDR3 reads TGCGCCAGCAGCTTGGAAGGGGGCTTCATCTACGAGCAGTACTTC. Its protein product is CASSLEGGFIYEQYF.

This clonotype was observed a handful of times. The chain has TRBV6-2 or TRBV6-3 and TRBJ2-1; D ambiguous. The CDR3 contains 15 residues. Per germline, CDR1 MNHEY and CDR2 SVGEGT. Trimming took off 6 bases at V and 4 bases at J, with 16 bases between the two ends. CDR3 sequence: CASRDPYLGYNEQFF. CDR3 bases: TGTGCCAGCAGGGACCCCTATCTGGGTTACAATGAGCAGTTCTTC.

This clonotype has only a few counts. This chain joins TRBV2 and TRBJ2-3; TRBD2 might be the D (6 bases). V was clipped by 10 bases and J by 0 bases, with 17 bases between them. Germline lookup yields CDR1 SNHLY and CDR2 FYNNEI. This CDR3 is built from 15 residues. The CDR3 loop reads CAIAPRSGSTDTQYF. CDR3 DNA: TGTGCCATCGCTCCTAGAAGCGGGAGCACAGATACGCAGTATTTT.

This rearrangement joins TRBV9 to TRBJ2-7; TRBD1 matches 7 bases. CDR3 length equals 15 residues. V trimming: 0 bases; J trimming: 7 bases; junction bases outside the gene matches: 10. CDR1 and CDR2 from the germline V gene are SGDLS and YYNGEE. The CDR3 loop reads CASSVVGEGANEQYF. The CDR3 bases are TGTGCCAGCAGCGTAGTGGGTGAGGGGGCGAATGAGCAGTACTTC.

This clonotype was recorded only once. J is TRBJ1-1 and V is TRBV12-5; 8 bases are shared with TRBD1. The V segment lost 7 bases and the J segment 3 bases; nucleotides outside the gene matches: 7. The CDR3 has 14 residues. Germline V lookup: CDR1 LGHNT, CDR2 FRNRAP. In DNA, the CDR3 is TGTGCTAGTGCCGCAATGACAGGGGACACTGAAGCTTTCTTT. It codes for CASAAMTGDTEAFF. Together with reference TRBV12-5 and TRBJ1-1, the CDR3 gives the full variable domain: DARVTQTPRHKVTEMGQEVTMRCQPILGHNTVFWYRQTMMQGLELLAYFRNRAPLDDSGMPKDRFSAEMPDATLATLKIQPSEPRDSAVYFCASAAMTGDTEAFFGQGTRLTVV.